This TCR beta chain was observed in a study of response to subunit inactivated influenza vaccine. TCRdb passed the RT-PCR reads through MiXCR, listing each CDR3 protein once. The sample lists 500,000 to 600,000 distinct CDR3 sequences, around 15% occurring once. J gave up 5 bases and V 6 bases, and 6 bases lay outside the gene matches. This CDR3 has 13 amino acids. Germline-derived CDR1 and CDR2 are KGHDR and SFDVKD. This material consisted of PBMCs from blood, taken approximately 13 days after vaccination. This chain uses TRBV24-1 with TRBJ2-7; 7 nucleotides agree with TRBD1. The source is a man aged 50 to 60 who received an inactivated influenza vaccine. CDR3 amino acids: CATSTGAVHEQYF. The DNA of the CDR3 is TGTGCCACCAGTACAGGGGCCGTCCACGAGCAGTACTTC.